Listed below are T cell receptor beta chains from one sample, sequenced in a study of blood T cell repertoires in COVID-19. Generated by immunoSEQ multiplex PCR, the TCRdb table keeps only in-frame clones and is missing some. The table lists almost 400,000 clones, 80% to 90% of them singletons. Sequencing input: peripheral blood. The receptors derive from a woman between 55 and 75 years old with COVID-19, enrolled during active disease. The CDR3 runs from the conserved cysteine through the conserved F or W. The order of the fields is D gene, clone size, J gene, V gene, CDR3 DNA, CDR3 protein. D genes are given only for firm matches. Clone size appears in some rows only: once, few, many, or a class for an expanded clone.

NA,few,TRBJ2-5,TRBV19,TGTGCCAGTAGTCGGCAGGGCCACGAGACCCAGTACTTC,CASSRQGHETQYF
NA,NA,TRBJ1-3,TRBV11-2,TGTGCCAGCAGCTCTCCAGTCTCTGGAAACACCATATATTTT,CASSSPVSGNTIYF
NA,NA,TRBJ1-1,TRBV10-3,TGTGCCATCAGTGTAGGGGGTGAGGTCGCTGAAGCTTTCTTT,CAISVGGEVAEAFF
TRBD1,NA,TRBJ1-1,TRBV4-1,TGCGCCAGCAGCGTAACTGACAGGGGGCAGACTGAAGCTTTCTTT,CASSVTDRGQTEAFF
NA,many,TRBJ1-1,TRBV7-9,TGTGCCAGCAGCTTAGCTACGGGCGGGTGGGACACTGAAGCTTTCTTT,CASSLATGGWDTEAFF
NA,once,TRBJ1-6,TRBV7-9,TGTGCCAGCAGCTTAGCGGGAGGAAGCGATAATTCACCCCTCCACTTT,CASSLAGGSDNSPLHF
TRBD1,few,TRBJ2-2,TRBV6-5,TGTGCCAGCAGTTCAGGGGGCTCGAACACCGGGGAGCTGTTTTTT,CASSSGGSNTGELFF
NA,few,TRBJ1-3,TRBV4-2,TGTGCCAGCAGCCAAGTTCTCAGGGTTACGTCTGGAAACACCATATATTTT,CASSQVLRVTSGNTIYF
NA,NA,TRBJ1-5,TRBV19,TGTGCCAGTACTGTTGGGCGACGAGGGCGGGTGACTAGCCATCAGCCCCAGCATTTT,CASTVGRRGRVTSHQPQHF
TRBD1,NA,TRBJ2-7,TRBV7-9,TGTGCCAGCAGCTTAGAGTGGACAGGGGCGCCGTCCTCCTACGAGCAGTACTTC,CASSLEWTGAPSSYEQYF
NA,NA,TRBJ2-1,TRBV18,TGTGCCAGCTCACGACTACAGGGCAAACTACACAATGAGCAGTTCTTC,CASSRLQGKLHNEQFF
NA,NA,TRBJ2-2,TRBV7-9,TGTGCTCCGGGACAAGCGAACACCGGGGAGCTGTTTTTT,CAPGQANTGELFF
TRBD2,NA,TRBJ2-7,TRBV3-1/TRBV3-2,TGTGCCAGCAGCCATAGCGGGGGGGGCTCGCGCGAGCAGTACTTC,CASSHSGGGSREQYF
TRBD1,NA,TRBJ1-6,TRBV6-5,TGTGCCAGCAGTTACGAGGGACAGGCTGTTTCACCCCTCCACTTT,CASSYEGQAVSPLHF
NA,NA,TRBJ1-4,TRBV3-1/TRBV3-2,TGTGCCAGCAGCCGACTGAATAATGAAAAACTGTTTTTT,CASSRLNNEKLFF
TRBD1,NA,TRBJ1-4,TRBV11-2,TGTGCCAGCAGCTCGTACAGGGGAGGTGAAAAACTGTTTTTT,CASSSYRGGEKLFF
NA,NA,TRBJ2-7,TRBV7-2,TGTGCCAGCAGCTTATCTAGGCCCCCTGGGTACGAGCAGTACTTC,CASSLSRPPGYEQYF
TRBD2,once,TRBJ2-7,TRBV5-1,TGCGCCAGCAGGGCGGGGGTGTCCTACGAGCAGTACTTC,CASRAGVSYEQYF
NA,NA,TRBJ1-2,TRBV6-5,TGTGCCAGCAGGGACACCGGACCGGCCCATGGCTACACCTTC,CASRDTGPAHGYTF
TRBD1,NA,TRBJ1-2,TRBV28,TGTGCCAGCACCCGAGAGGACAGGGATAGACCTGGCTACACCTTC,CASTREDRDRPGYTF
NA,NA,TRBJ1-6,TRBV5-6,TGTGCCAGCAGCTTGGCGGGAACGGTCTCACCCCTCCACTTT,CASSLAGTVSPLHF
NA,NA,TRBJ2-1,TRBV3-1/TRBV3-2,TGTGCCAGCAGCCTTCAATTGAGCTCCTACAATGAGCAGTTCTTC,CASSLQLSSYNEQFF
NA,NA,TRBJ1-2,TRBV6-5,TGTGCCAGCAGAGTTACAGGGAAGGATGGCTACACCTTC,CASRVTGKDGYTF
TRBD1,NA,TRBJ2-5,TRBV18,TGTGCCAGCTCACCATTAGCACGGACAGGGGGCCATCAAGAGACCCAGTACTTC,CASSPLARTGGHQETQYF
NA,NA,TRBJ2-1,TRBV29-1,TGCAGCGGCCAGGGCGGGGCTCACAATGAGCAGTTCTTC,CSGQGGAHNEQFF